This T cell receptor (beta chain) was recovered during a study of technical replicates of blood from a few donors. CDR3 length: 12 residues. Germline lookup yields CDR1 LNHDA and CDR2 SQIVND (reference sequence). The germline V and J ends were trimmed by 4 bases and 2 bases, with 5 bases remaining between them. Method: immunoSEQ multiplex PCR; TCRdb's copy keeps in-frame clones and lacks some. The sample shows about 84,000 clones, 93% of them seen only once. Sequencing was carried out using T cells isolated from PBMCs. The clonotype comes from a human donor in good health. V usage is TRBV19 and J usage is TRBJ2-5; D is ambiguous. DNA for the CDR3: TGTGCCAGTAGTAGGGCTCAAGAGACCCAGTACTTC. Residues: CASSRAQETQYF.